This TCR beta chain appears in the sequencing data of a study of T cells in localized non-small cell lung cancer. TCRdb's copy holds only in-frame clones and misses some; the assay was immunoSEQ multiplex PCR. Seen here are fewer than 35,000 clones, approximately 87% observed once, and the top ten hold roughly 4.5%. Study observations and caveats: Owing to sequencing of a solitary tumor region, heterogeneity cannot be discounted.

Germline CDR1 reads SGDLS; CDR2 reads YYNGEE. With 0 bases removed from V and 3 bases from J, the gap between germline ends came to 10 bases. The CDR3 runs 14 residues. About this clone itself: Its target is not known.

This receptor was identified in a man between 35 and 75 years old with stage I lung adenocarcinoma. The material sequenced was peripheral blood, taken before any cancer treatment. This chain uses TRBV9 with TRBJ2-7, with D uncertain. CDR3 sequence reads: CASSVDQSIYEQYF. The CDR3 bases are TGTGCCAGCAGCGTAGATCAATCCATCTACGAGCAGTACTTC.